Below, 8 T cell receptor beta chains from the same sample are listed, as sequenced in a study of cytomegalovirus exposure and HLA in healthy donors. PCR primers comprised 60 Vbeta and 13 Jbeta primers. Data came from immunoSEQ multiplex PCR; TCRdb stores just in-frame clones and leaves some out. This sample has over 150,000 clones, with 80% found just once. The sequencing sample was made of PBMCs. Receptors were obtained from a human donor in good health.

This chain uses TRBV28 with TRBJ2-7; D might be TRBD2 (5 bases). This CDR3 is 14 amino acids long. Between the trimmed V and J ends, which lost 1 base and 6 bases, there was a span of 13 bases. The V gene's germline CDR1 is MDHEN and CDR2 SYDVKM. CDR3 protein: CASSLLGLSREQYF. CDR3 DNA sequence: TGTGCCAGCAGTTTATTAGGACTCTCTCGCGAGCAGTACTTC.

On this clone itself: Sequence at one end of the junction differs from germline and may be a read error. For the CDR3, the DNA is TGTGCCAGCAGTATATCAACCCCATTAGGGACAGATGAGATCAGGCAGTACTTC. This encodes CASSISTPLGTDEIRQYF. The V call is TRBV27, the J call TRBJ2-7; 7 bases map to TRBD1. The CDR3 is 18 amino acids. Germline values: CDR1 MNHEY, CDR2 SMNVEV (reference sequence).

This clone is a singleton in its sample. This sequence joins TRBV19 and TRBJ2-1; 11 bases are shared with TRBD2. The germline V gene encodes CDR1 LNHDA and CDR2 SQIVND (reference sequence). Trimming cost V 10 bases and J 7 bases; bases outside gene matches: 12. The CDR3 is 15 residues long. The DNA of the CDR3 is TGTGCCACTCCTAGCGGGGGGCTCGTTTGGAATGAGCAGTTCTTC. It is translated as CATPSGGLVWNEQFF.

The chain couples TRBV11-2 to TRBJ1-1, with D perhaps matching TRBD1 (5 bases). The CDR3 covers 14 residues. CDR1 is SGHAT and CDR2 is FQNNGV in the germline V gene. V lost 5 bases and J lost 3, with 13 bases in between. This CDR3 reads CASSPQGAYTEAFF. For the CDR3, the DNA is TGTGCCAGCAGCCCGCAGGGCGCGTACACTGAAGCTTTCTTT.

The sample holds a few counts of this clone. The rearrangement joins TRBV6-1 to TRBJ1-5, with 9 bases fitting TRBD1. V shed 10 bases, J shed 5 bases, and the junction held 6 bases outside the gene matches. Germline V lookup: CDR1 MNHNS, CDR2 SASEGT. CDR3 size: 13 residues. The CDR3 sequence is CAIQRQGDQPQHF. In DNA form, the CDR3 reads TGTGCCATCCAGCGACAGGGGGATCAGCCCCAGCATTTT.

The chain couples TRBV11-3 to TRBJ2-5, with 9 bases identical to TRBD2. J gave up 4 bases and V 4 bases, and 4 bases lay outside the gene matches. The CDR3 consists of 14 residues. Looked up from germline, CDR1 is SGHNT and CDR2 is YENEEA. In DNA, the CDR3 is TGTGCCAGCAGCTCGGGACTAGCCCGAGAGACCCAGTACTTC. Its protein product is CASSSGLARETQYF.

This clone has only a few counts. The chain has TRBV6-5 and TRBJ2-7, with 10 bases identical to TRBD1. After removal of 2 bases from V and 3 bases from J, the junction contained 4 bases not matched to a gene. There are 15 residues in the CDR3. Germline CDR1 MNHEY, CDR2 SVGAGI. The DNA for the CDR3 is TGTGCCAGCAGTTACCGGGACAGGGGTATCTACGAGCAGTACTTC. This gives the protein CASSYRDRGIYEQYF.

The chain uses TRBV7-6 and TRBJ2-2; no clear D gene. CDR3 length equals 14 residues. Trimming stripped 2 bases from V and 7 bases from J, with 11 bases between. Germline lookup yields CDR1 SGHVS and CDR2 FNYEAQ. Written as DNA, the CDR3 is TGTGCCAGCAGCTTAATGATGGTCGGCGGGGAGCTGTTTTTT. This gives the protein CASSLMMVGGELFF.